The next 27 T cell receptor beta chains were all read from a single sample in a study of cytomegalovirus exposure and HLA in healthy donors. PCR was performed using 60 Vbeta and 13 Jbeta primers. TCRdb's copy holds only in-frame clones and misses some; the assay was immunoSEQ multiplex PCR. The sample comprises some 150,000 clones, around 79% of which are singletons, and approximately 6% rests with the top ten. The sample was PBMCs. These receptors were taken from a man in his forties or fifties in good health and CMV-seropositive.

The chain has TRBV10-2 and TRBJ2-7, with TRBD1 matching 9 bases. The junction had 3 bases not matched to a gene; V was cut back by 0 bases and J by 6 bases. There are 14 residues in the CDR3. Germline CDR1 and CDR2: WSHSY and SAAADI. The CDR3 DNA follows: TGCGCCAGCAGTGAGTCCGCGACAGGGGGCGAGCAGTACTTC. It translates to CASSESATGGEQYF.

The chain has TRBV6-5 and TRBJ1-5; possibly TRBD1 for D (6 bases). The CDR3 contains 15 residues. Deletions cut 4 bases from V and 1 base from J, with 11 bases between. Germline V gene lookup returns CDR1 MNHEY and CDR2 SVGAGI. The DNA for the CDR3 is TGTGCCAGCAGTTTAATACAGGGAAGCAATCAGCCCCAGCATTTT. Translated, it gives CASSLIQGSNQPQHF.

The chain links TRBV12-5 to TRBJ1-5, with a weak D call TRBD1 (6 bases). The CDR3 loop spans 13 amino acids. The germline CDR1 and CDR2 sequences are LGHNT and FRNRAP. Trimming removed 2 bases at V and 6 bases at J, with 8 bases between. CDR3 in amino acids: CASGLTGRQPQHF. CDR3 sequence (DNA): TGTGCTAGTGGTTTGACAGGGCGTCAGCCCCAGCATTTT.

CDR3 coding DNA: TGTGCCAGCAGCCAACCCCCGGGAGCGGGAGTTGGGAATGAGCAGTTCTTC. Translated, it gives CASSQPPGAGVGNEQFF. The rearrangement joins TRBV4-2 to TRBJ2-1; 8 positions agree with TRBD2. This CDR3 spans 17 amino acids. The germline CDR1 and CDR2 sequences are LGHNA and YNFKEQ. V lost 2 bases, J lost 7 bases, and 13 bases stayed unmatched.

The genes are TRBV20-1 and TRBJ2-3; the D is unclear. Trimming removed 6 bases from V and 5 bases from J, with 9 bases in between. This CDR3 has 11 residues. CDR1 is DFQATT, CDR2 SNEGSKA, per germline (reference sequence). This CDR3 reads CSAEGVDTQYF. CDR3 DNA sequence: TGCAGTGCCGAAGGAGTAGATACGCAGTATTTT.

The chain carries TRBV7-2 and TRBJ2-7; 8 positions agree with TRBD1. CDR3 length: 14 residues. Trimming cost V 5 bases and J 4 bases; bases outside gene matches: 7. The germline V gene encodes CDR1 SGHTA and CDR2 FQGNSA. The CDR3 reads CASSLDRVGYEQYF. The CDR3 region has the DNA TGTGCCAGCAGCCTGGACAGGGTGGGGTACGAGCAGTACTTC.

The CDR3 loop is CASSIAGQRSGNTIYF. CDR3 coding DNA: TGTGCCAGTAGTATAGCAGGACAGCGCTCTGGAAACACCATATATTTT. The genes are TRBV19 and TRBJ1-3; tentative D call: TRBD1 (6 bases). The V gene lost 1 base and the J gene lost 0 bases, with 10 bases spanning the gap. Looked up from germline, CDR1 is LNHDA and CDR2 is SQIVND (reference sequence). The CDR3 length is 16 residues.

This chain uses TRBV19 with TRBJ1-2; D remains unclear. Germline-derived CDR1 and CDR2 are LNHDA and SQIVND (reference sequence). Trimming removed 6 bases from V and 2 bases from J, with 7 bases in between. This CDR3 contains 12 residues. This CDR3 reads CASRSLNYGYTF. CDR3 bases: TGTGCCAGTAGGAGTCTGAACTATGGCTACACCTTC.

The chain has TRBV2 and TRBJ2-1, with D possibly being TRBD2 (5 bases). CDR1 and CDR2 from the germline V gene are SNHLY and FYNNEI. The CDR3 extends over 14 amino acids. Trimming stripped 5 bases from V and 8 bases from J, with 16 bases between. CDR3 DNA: TGTGCCAGCAGTAGGACGACTATTGCCGATGAGCAGTTCTTC. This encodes CASSRTTIADEQFF.

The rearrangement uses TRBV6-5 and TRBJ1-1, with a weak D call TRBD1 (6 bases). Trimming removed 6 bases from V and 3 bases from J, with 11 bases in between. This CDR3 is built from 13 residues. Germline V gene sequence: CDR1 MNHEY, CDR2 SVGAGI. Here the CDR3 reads CASREQGYTEAFF. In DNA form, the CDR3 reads TGTGCCAGCAGGGAACAGGGTTACACTGAAGCTTTCTTT.

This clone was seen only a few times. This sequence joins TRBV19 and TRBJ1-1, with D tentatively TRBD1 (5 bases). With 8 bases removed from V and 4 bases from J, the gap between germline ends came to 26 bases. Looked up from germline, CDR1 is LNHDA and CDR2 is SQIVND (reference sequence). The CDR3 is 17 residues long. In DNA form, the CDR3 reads TGTGCCAGTTCTCCAACCCCAAGGCGGCAGGGAAGCACTGAAGCTTTCTTT. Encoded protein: CASSPTPRRQGSTEAFF.

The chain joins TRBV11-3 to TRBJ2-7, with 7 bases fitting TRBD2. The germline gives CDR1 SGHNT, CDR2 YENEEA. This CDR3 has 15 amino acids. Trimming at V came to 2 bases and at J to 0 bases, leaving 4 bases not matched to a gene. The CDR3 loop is CASSLSRGSSYEQYF. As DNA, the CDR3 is TGTGCCAGCAGCTTATCGCGGGGGAGCTCCTACGAGCAGTACTTC.

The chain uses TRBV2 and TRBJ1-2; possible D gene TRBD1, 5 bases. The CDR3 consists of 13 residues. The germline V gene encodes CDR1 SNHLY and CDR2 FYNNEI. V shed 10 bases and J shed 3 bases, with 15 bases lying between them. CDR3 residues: CATKSGLDYGYTF. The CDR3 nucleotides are TGTGCCACCAAGTCAGGGTTGGACTATGGCTACACCTTC.

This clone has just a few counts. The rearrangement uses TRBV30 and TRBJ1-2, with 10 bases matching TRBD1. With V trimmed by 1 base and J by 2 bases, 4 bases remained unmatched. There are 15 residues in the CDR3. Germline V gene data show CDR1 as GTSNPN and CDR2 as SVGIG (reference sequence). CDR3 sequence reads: CAWSGGTGANYGYTF. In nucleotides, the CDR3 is TGTGCCTGGAGTGGAGGGACAGGGGCCAACTATGGCTACACCTTC.

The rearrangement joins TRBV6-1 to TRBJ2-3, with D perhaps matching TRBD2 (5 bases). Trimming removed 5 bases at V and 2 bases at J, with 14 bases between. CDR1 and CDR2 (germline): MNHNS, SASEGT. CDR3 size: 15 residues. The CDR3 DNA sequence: TGTGCCAGCAGTAAGGTTCGGACTCCCACAGATACGCAGTATTTT. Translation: CASSKVRTPTDTQYF.

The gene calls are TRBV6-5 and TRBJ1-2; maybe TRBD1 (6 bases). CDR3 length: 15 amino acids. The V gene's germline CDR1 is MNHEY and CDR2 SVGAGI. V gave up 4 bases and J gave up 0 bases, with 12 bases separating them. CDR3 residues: CASSSRTVTNYGYTF. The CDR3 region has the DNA TGTGCCAGCAGTTCTCGGACAGTCACTAACTATGGCTACACCTTC.

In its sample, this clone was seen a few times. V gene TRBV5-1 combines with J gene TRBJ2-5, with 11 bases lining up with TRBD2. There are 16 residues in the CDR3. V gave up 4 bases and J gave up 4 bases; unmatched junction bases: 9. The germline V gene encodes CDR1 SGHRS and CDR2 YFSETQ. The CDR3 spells CASSGGLAGMGETQYF. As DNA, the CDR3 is TGCGCCAGCAGCGGCGGACTAGCGGGTATGGGAGAGACCCAGTACTTC.

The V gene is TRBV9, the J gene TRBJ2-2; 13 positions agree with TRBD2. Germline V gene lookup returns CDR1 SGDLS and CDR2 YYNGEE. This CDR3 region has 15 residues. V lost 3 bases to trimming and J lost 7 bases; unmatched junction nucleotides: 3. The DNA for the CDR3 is TGTGCCAGCAGCGGGACTAGCGGGGGTAACGGGGAGCTGTTTTTT. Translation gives CASSGTSGGNGELFF.

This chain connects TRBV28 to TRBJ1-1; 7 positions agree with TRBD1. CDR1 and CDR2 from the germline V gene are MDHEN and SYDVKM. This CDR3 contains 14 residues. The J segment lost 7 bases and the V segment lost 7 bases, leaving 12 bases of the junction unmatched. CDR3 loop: CASTVGQSPFEAFF. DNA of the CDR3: TGTGCCAGCACCGTGGGACAGAGCCCATTTGAAGCTTTCTTT.

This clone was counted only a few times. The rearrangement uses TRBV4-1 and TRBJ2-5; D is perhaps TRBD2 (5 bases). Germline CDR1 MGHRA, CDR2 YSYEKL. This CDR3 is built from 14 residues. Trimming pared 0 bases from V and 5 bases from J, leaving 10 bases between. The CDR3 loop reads CASSQELALETQYF. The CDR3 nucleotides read TGCGCCAGCAGCCAAGAGTTAGCGTTGGAGACCCAGTACTTC.

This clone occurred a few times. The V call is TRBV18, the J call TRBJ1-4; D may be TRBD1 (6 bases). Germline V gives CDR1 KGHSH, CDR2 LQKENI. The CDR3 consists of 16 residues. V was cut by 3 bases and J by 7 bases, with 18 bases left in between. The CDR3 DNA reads TGTGCCAGCTCACCTAACGGACAAGGGGGTGGTGAAAAACTGTTTTTT. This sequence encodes CASSPNGQGGGEKLFF.

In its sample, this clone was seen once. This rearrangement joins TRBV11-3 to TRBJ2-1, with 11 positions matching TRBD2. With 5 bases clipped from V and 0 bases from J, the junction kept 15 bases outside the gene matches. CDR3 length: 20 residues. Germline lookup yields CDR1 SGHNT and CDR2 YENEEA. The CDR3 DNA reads TGTGCCAGCAGCCTGATGCGACTAGCGGGGCTAACCGGCTCCTACAATGAGCAGTTCTTC. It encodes CASSLMRLAGLTGSYNEQFF.

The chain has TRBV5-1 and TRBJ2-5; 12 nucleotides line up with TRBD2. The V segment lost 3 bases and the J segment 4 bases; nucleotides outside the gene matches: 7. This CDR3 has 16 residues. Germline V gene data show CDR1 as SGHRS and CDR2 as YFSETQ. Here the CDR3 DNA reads TGCGCCAGCAGCTCAGGACTAGCGGGATCCGGAGAGACCCAGTACTTC. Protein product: CASSSGLAGSGETQYF.

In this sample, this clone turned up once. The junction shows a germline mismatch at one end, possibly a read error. CDR3 loop: CASSISQGAYEQHF. CDR3 DNA: TGTGCCAGCAGTATATCGCAGGGGGCTTACGAGCAGCACTTC. This chain uses TRBV28 with TRBJ2-7; 8 nucleotides line up with TRBD1. CDR1 and CDR2 from the germline V gene are MDHEN and SYDVKM. The CDR3 totals 14 residues.

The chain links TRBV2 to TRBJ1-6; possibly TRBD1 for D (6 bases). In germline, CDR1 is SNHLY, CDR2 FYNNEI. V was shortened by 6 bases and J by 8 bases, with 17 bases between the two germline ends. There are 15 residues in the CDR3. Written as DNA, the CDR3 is TGTGCCAGCAGACCCGACAGGTTGAGGGATTCACCCCTCCACTTT. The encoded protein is CASRPDRLRDSPLHF.

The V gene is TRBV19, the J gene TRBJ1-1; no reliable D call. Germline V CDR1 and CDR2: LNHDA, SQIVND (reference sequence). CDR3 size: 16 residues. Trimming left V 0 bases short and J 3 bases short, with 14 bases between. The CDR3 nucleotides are TGTGCCAGTAGTATAGATCGGGAGGGTGGGGACACTGAAGCTTTCTTT. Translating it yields CASSIDREGGDTEAFF.

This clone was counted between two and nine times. CDR3 sequence (DNA): TGCGCCAGCAGCGAGAATGCTTATACCGGGGAGCTGTTTTTT. It is translated as CASSENAYTGELFF. V and J are TRBV5-1 and TRBJ2-2; D is unresolved. V was pared by 4 bases and J by 5 bases, with 12 bases between. CDR3 size: 14 residues. Germline V gene sequence: CDR1 SGHRS, CDR2 YFSETQ.